The clone carrying this T cell receptor (beta chain) was counted at least ten times. What it recognizes is unknown. Losses at the gene ends were 4 bases for V and 8 bases for J; bases not matched to a gene: 5. The CDR3 length is 13 residues. Germline CDR1 is MNHEY and CDR2 is SMNVEV (reference sequence). Over 170 million TCR-beta sequences (from 15-18 subjects) were yielded by each sequencing run. TCRdb fed the 5' RACE reads into MiXCR, producing one record per CDR3 protein. Among tens of thousands of distinct CDR3 sequences listed, about an eighth were seen once. This specimen comes from a study of neurological immune-mediated disorders. The study's findings and limits: Multiple sclerosis was found to have the least TCR clonal expansion, below healthy controls, and HTLV-1-associated myelopathy the most.

This sequence was found in an older woman with HTLV-1-associated myelopathy (HAM/TSP). Sequencing used PBMCs. This chain joins TRBV27 and TRBJ1-2, with 9 bases matching TRBD1. In nucleotides, the CDR3 is TGTGCCAGCAGTTCCACAGGGGGCTGGGGCTACACCTTC. Protein product: CASSSTGGWGYTF.